Shown below are 5 T cell receptor beta chains from a single sample sequenced in a study of CD8 T cells in ankylosing spondylitis. TCRdb re-called the 5' RACE reads through MiXCR, storing one row per CDR3 protein. The table shows around 330,000 distinct CDR3 sequences, with 11% occurring only once. Specimen: blood, either unsorted or a sorted T cell fraction (not recorded which). The receptor source for this set is a female donor with ankylosing spondylitis or in good health (not recorded which).

The chain is built from TRBV7-8 and TRBJ2-1; possibly TRBD2 for D (6 bases). This CDR3 region has 14 residues. Germline CDR1 and CDR2: SGHVS and FQNEAQ. Trimming removed 5 bases from V and 8 bases from J, with 16 bases in between. The CDR3 region is CASSTTGGGHEQFF. In DNA, the CDR3 is TGTGCCAGCAGCACAACCGGGGGAGGCCATGAGCAGTTCTTC.

The chain is built from TRBV20-1 and TRBJ1-1; no firm D call. CDR1 and CDR2 from the germline V gene are DFQATT and SNEGSKA (reference sequence). This CDR3 contains 15 residues. V lost 5 bases, J lost 2 bases, and 18 bases lay in between. CDR3 bases: TGCAGTGCTCCAATATTCGCTACAGACAACACTGAAGCTTTCTTT. Protein product: CSAPIFATDNTEAFF.

This clonotype was observed at least ten times. This chain connects TRBV7-9 to TRBJ1-2; D not resolved. Trimming removed 0 bases at V and 0 bases at J, with 11 bases between. The CDR3 runs 16 residues. CDR1 is SEHNR and CDR2 is FQNEAQ in the germline V gene (reference sequence). The CDR3 sequence: CASSLANPGANYGYTF. The CDR3, as DNA: TGTGCCAGCAGCTTAGCGAATCCAGGTGCTAACTATGGCTACACCTTC.

This clonotype was seen many times. The rearrangement joins TRBV9 to TRBJ2-1; 9 nucleotides align to TRBD2. Germline V CDR1 and CDR2: SGDLS, YYNGEE. The CDR3 totals 18 residues. The J segment lost 7 bases and the V segment lost 4 bases, leaving 18 bases of the junction unmatched. DNA of the CDR3: TGTGCCAGCAGCTCTGAGCCTTATGCGGGAGGGCCGGGGAATGAGCAGTTCTTC. It codes for CASSSEPYAGGPGNEQFF.

This clonotype showed up many times. The V and J genes are TRBV5-1 and TRBJ2-4; D is unclear. Germline V gene data show CDR1 as SGHRS and CDR2 as YFSETQ. The CDR3 runs 13 residues. V lost 0 bases and J 14 bases, leaving 15 bases between the germline ends. The CDR3 protein is CASSLELNSKKYF. The CDR3 region has the DNA TGCGCCAGCAGCTTGGAGTTGAACAGTAAGAAGTACTTC. Full variable domain (outside the CDR3, taken from reference TRBV5-1 and TRBJ2-4): KAGVTQTPRYLIKTRGQQVTLSCSPISGHRSVSWYQQTPGQGLQFLFEYFSETQRNKGNFPGRFSGRQFSNSRSEMNVSTLELGDSALYLCASSLELNSKKYFGAGTRLSVL.